This T cell receptor beta chain was recorded in a study of blood T cell repertoires in COVID-19. Profiled with immunoSEQ multiplex PCR; TCRdb holds only in-frame clones, not every one. The repertoire includes 210,000 or so clones, about four fifths of them detected once, and 4.8% sits in the top ten. Researchers sorted participants into cohorts using their self-reported clinical history. Each exposed participant met a COVID-19 case in the 2 weeks preceding study entry. The CDR3 runs 16 residues. Germline CDR1 and CDR2: LNHDA and SQIVND (reference sequence). V trimming: 5 bases; J trimming: 2 bases; junction bases outside the gene matches: 7.

What was sequenced was PBMCs or T cells enriched from blood (not recorded which). This receptor was obtained from a woman aged 45-60 years who had been exposed to COVID-19. The J gene is TRBJ1-5, the V gene TRBV19; 9 bases fit TRBD1. The DNA for the CDR3 is TGTGCCAGTAGTCAACAGGGGGCGCGGGGCAATCAGCCCCAGCATTTT. Translated: CASSQQGARGNQPQHF.